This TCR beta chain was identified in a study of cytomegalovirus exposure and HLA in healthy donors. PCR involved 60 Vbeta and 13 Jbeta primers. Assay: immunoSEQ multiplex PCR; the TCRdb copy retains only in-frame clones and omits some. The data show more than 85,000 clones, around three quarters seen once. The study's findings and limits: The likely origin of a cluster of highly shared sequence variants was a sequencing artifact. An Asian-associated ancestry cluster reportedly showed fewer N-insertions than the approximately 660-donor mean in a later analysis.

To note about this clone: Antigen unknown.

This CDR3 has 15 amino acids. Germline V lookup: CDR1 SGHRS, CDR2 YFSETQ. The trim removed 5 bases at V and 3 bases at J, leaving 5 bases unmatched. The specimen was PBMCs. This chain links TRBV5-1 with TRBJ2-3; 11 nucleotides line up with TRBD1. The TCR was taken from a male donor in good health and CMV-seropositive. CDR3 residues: CASSPGQGATDTQYF. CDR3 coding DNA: TGCGCCAGCAGTCCTGGACAGGGGGCAACAGATACGCAGTATTTT.